These 11 T cell receptor beta chains share one sample of origin, sequenced in a study of cytomegalovirus exposure and HLA in healthy donors listed by TCRdb under 2017. The library relied on the immunoSEQ multiplex PCR assay. A mixture of 60 forward primers for TCR Vbeta segments and 13 reverse primers for TCR Jbeta segments was used in the multiplex PCR. This is the immuneACCESS table as TCRdb keeps it, with only in-frame sequences that have V and J called. A part of the clones is gone; compared with another copy, unresolved V genes explain less than half, and the rest is unexplained. Recorded for this sample are fewer than 200,000 clones; over 65% of them occurred a single time. Of the sample, 0.7% to 0.8% falls within the top ten clones. Material: PBMCs. Receptors originate from a female donor in good health and CMV-seronegative.

The V gene is TRBV6-5, the J gene TRBJ2-2; weak D call: TRBD1 (6 bases). The CDR3 covers 15 residues. With 6 bases removed from V and 1 base from J, the gap between germline ends came to 12 bases. From germline, CDR1 is MNHEY and CDR2 SVGAGI. CDR3 amino acids: CASRIQGGNTGELFF. The CDR3, as DNA: TGTGCCAGCAGGATACAGGGTGGGAACACCGGGGAGCTGTTTTTT.

This clone was counted a few times. The rearrangement links TRBV5-1 to TRBJ1-2; 7 nucleotides align to TRBD1. Germline V lookup: CDR1 SGHRS, CDR2 YFSETQ. V trimming: 0 bases; J trimming: 7 bases; junction bases outside the gene matches: 3. This CDR3 has 13 amino acids. This chain's CDR3 is CASSLADRLGYTF. The CDR3 bases are TGCGCCAGCAGCTTGGCGGACAGGCTTGGCTACACCTTC.

The chain combines TRBV7-2 with TRBJ1-5; 9 bases match TRBD1. This CDR3 has 15 residues. V shed 1 base, J shed 11 bases, and the junction held 9 bases outside the gene matches. Germline CDR1 SGHTA, CDR2 FQGNSA. The CDR3 loop is CASSLGGTGTYTQHF. CDR3 DNA sequence: TGTGCCAGCAGCTTAGGGGGGACAGGGACCTATACCCAGCATTTT.

The chain recombines TRBV27 with TRBJ2-5, with D possibly matching TRBD1 (5 bases). Trimming removed 6 bases at V and 2 bases at J, with 16 bases between. The CDR3 loop spans 15 amino acids. Looked up from germline, CDR1 is MNHEY and CDR2 is SMNVEV (reference sequence). The CDR3 sequence is CASRPPTTEQETQYF. The DNA for the CDR3 is TGTGCCAGCAGGCCCCCAACGACAGAGCAAGAGACCCAGTACTTC.

The chain couples TRBV6-5 to TRBJ1-2; D is unclear. Trimming cost V 5 bases and J 1 base, with 11 bases left between them. CDR1 and CDR2 from the germline V gene are MNHEY and SVGAGI. The CDR3 extends over 14 amino acids. The CDR3 spells CASSLEGVNYGYTF. The DNA for the CDR3 is TGTGCCAGCAGTCTGGAGGGAGTTAACTATGGCTACACCTTC.

The genes are TRBV6-5 and TRBJ1-4; D gene uncertain. V was clipped by 1 base and J by 9 bases, with 18 bases between them. The CDR3 length is 16 residues. Per germline, CDR1 MNHEY and CDR2 SVGAGI. Here the CDR3 DNA reads TGTGCCAGCAGTTACTATAGGCGGGGAGAAAGTCAAAAACTGTTTTTT. Amino acid sequence: CASSYYRRGESQKLFF.

This chain links TRBV7-3 with TRBJ2-1; unclear D gene. CDR1 and CDR2 from the germline V gene are SGHTA and FQGTGA. V gave up 3 bases and J gave up 7 bases, with 10 bases separating them. The CDR3 has 13 residues. The CDR3 nucleotides read TGTGCCAGCAGCTTTCAGTTCACGAATGAGCAGTTCTTC. Translated: CASSFQFTNEQFF.

This clone was observed a few times. The V gene is TRBV19, the J gene TRBJ2-7, with 8 bases aligning to TRBD2. V trimming: 6 bases; J trimming: 7 bases; junction bases outside the gene matches: 2. The CDR3 spans 11 residues. CDR1 is LNHDA, CDR2 SQIVND, per germline (reference sequence). The CDR3 reads CASSRGGEQYF. In DNA, the CDR3 is TGTGCCAGTAGCCGGGGGGGAGAGCAGTACTTC. The full variable domain, rest sourced from reference TRBV19 and TRBJ2-7, is DGGITQSPKYLFRKEGQNVTLSCEQNLNHDAMYWYRQDPGQGLRLIYYSQIVNDFQKGDIAEGYSVSREKKESFPLTVTSAQKNPTAFYLCASSRGGEQYFGPGTRLTVT.

This clone showed up just a few times. V usage is TRBV18 and J usage is TRBJ2-7; 7 bases match TRBD2. This CDR3 region has 13 residues. CDR1 and CDR2 (germline): KGHSH, LQKENI. V was clipped by 3 bases and J by 3 bases; unmatched bases: 2. The DNA of the CDR3 is TGTGCCAGCTCACCGGGACTAAACTACGAGCAGTACTTC. Its translation is CASSPGLNYEQYF.

The chain joins TRBV7-3 to TRBJ1-6; weak D call: TRBD1 (6 bases). This CDR3 is 13 amino acids long. Per the germline V gene, CDR1 is SGHTA and CDR2 is FQGTGA. The germline V and J ends were trimmed by 5 bases and 8 bases, with 10 bases remaining between them. CDR3 in amino acids: CASSPQGDSPLHF. For the CDR3, the DNA is TGTGCCAGCAGCCCACAGGGTGATTCACCCCTCCACTTT.

This chain connects TRBV6-5 to TRBJ1-1; D not resolved. The length of the CDR3 is 16 residues. With 2 bases removed from V and 0 bases from J, the gap between germline ends came to 13 bases. CDR1 and CDR2 (germline): MNHEY, SVGAGI. Here the CDR3 DNA reads TGTGCCAGCAGTTACGTCGGGGTCCTCATGAACACTGAAGCTTTCTTT. This sequence encodes CASSYVGVLMNTEAFF.